These 11 T cell receptor beta chains originate from one sample sequenced in a study of blood T cells in healthy people across ages. Next came a second PCR, run for about 7 to 12 cycles, which used a sample-barcoded 5' primer along with a J-beta primer mix. Via MiXCR, TCRdb re-called the 5' RACE reads, giving one row per CDR3 protein. The table shows about 1,500,000 distinct CDR3 sequences, with 40% to 50% occurring only once. Sequencing input: blood. The receptors stem from a woman aged 18-30 years in good health.

The V and J genes are TRBV7-2 and TRBJ2-4, with no clear D. The J call could be wrong; TRBJ2-7 is a better fit for the DNA end. The germline CDR1 and CDR2 sequences are SGHTA and FQGNSA. This CDR3 region has 15 residues. CDR3 in DNA: TGTGCCAGCAGCTTAGCGCCGGGCGGAGTCTACGAGCAGTACTTC. Residues: CASSLAPGGVYEQYF.

The chain recombines TRBV29-1 with TRBJ2-1, with D perhaps TRBD2 (6 bases). The CDR3 loop spans 17 amino acids. Trimming cost V 4 bases and J 0 bases, with 19 bases left between them. In germline, CDR1 is SQVTM, CDR2 ANQGSEA. The DNA for the CDR3 is TGCAGCGTTGTTAGCGGTGTGGGGCAGAGCTCCTACAATGAGCAGTTCTTC. Encoded protein: CSVVSGVGQSSYNEQFF.

CDR3 amino acids: CASSQYTGNTEAFF. Written as DNA, the CDR3 is TGTGCCAGCAGCCAATACACAGGCAACACTGAAGCTTTCTTT. The chain uses TRBV16 and TRBJ1-1, with D maybe TRBD1 (5 bases). The CDR3 contains 14 residues. Germline V gene data show CDR1 as KGHSY and CDR2 as FQNENV. V lost 1 base and J lost 2, with 8 bases in between.

This clonotype was counted between two and nine times. This chain links TRBV20-1 with TRBJ2-7; 10 nucleotides match TRBD2. V was pared by 7 bases and J by 7 bases, with 13 bases of the junction left unmatched. CDR1 and CDR2 (germline): DFQATT, SNEGSKA (reference sequence). The CDR3 length is 14 residues. The CDR3 here is CSGVLAGRHNEQYF. The CDR3 nucleotides are TGCAGTGGCGTACTAGCGGGGCGTCACAATGAGCAGTACTTC.

The table lists this clonotype with a few counts. This rearrangement joins TRBV20-1 to TRBJ2-3; TRBD2 matches 10 bases. Germline V gene lookup returns CDR1 DFQATT and CDR2 SNEGSKA (reference sequence). The CDR3 totals 14 residues. After removal of 3 bases from V and 6 bases from J, the junction contained 6 bases not matched to a gene. The CDR3 spells CSARKLAGPDTQYF. For the CDR3, the DNA is TGCAGTGCTAGGAAACTAGCGGGACCTGATACGCAGTATTTT.

The chain is built from TRBV12-3 or TRBV12-4 and TRBJ2-1; 8 bases are shared with TRBD1. CDR3 length equals 13 residues. The V gene end was trimmed by 5 bases and the J gene end by 7 bases; junction bases not matched to a gene: 4. The CDR3 protein is CASSRQGWNEQFF. The CDR3 bases are TGTGCCAGCAGTAGACAGGGGTGGAATGAGCAGTTCTTC.

The chain uses TRBV10-3 and TRBJ1-1; D is unclear. CDR1 ENHRY and CDR2 SYGVKD come from the germline V gene. This CDR3 is 12 amino acids long. The V and J ends lost 5 bases and 6 bases respectively, with 10 bases between them. CDR3: CAISQAGPEAFF. The DNA of the CDR3 is TGTGCCATCAGTCAGGCAGGCCCTGAAGCTTTCTTT.

This clonotype was seen more than once but under ten times. In nucleotides, the CDR3 is TGTGCCAGCAGCGACGCTTTTGGGGCGGGGGGGTACAATGAGCAGTTCTTC. It translates to CASSDAFGAGGYNEQFF. The V call is TRBV9, the J call TRBJ2-1, with 9 bases aligning to TRBD2. This CDR3 has 17 amino acids. CDR1 and CDR2 from the germline V gene are SGDLS and YYNGEE. J was trimmed by 4 bases and V by 3 bases; bases with no gene match: 11.

This chain connects TRBV20-1 to TRBJ1-1; 7 nucleotides align to TRBD1. With 6 bases clipped from V and 0 bases from J, the junction kept 10 bases outside the gene matches. The CDR3 is made up of 15 amino acids. CDR1 and CDR2 from the germline V gene are DFQATT and SNEGSKA (reference sequence). The DNA of the CDR3 is TGCAGTGCCATTGACAGGGCCCAAATGAACACTGAAGCTTTCTTT. It codes for CSAIDRAQMNTEAFF.

The chain couples TRBV24-1 to TRBJ2-1, with D possibly TRBD2 on 6 matching bases. There are 17 residues in the CDR3. V lost 3 bases and J lost 6, with 20 bases in between. CDR1 and CDR2 (germline): KGHDR, SFDVKD. In DNA, the CDR3 is TGTGCCACCAGTGATGGACTGCGGGATCATGGGGTCAATGAGCAGTTCTTC. Translation gives CATSDGLRDHGVNEQFF.

This clonotype has more than one count but fewer than ten. V gene TRBV20-1 combines with J gene TRBJ2-5; no firm D call. V lost 7 bases and J 11 bases, leaving 29 bases between the germline ends. Germline V gene sequence: CDR1 DFQATT, CDR2 SNEGSKA (reference sequence). The CDR3 spans 15 residues. The CDR3 DNA sequence: TGCAGTGGCCCCTCTCACGTACCAGATTACAATGAGCAGTACTTC. Its protein is CSGPSHVPDYNEQYF.